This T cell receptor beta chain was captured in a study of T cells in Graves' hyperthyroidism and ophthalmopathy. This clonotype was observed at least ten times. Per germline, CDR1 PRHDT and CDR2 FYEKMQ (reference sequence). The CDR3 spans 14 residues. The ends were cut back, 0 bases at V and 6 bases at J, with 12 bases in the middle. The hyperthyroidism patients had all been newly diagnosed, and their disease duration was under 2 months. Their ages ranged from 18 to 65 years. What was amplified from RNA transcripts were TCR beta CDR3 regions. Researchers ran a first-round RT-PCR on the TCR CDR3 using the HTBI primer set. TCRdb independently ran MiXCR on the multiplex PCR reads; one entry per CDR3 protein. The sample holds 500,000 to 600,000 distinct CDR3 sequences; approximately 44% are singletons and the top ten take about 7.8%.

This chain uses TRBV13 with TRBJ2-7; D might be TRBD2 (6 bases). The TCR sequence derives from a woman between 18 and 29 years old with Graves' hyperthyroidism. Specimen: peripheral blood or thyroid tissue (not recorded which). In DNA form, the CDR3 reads TGTGCCAGCAGCTTAGGGGGAGGAGCGGGCGAGCAGTACTTC. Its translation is CASSLGGGAGEQYF.